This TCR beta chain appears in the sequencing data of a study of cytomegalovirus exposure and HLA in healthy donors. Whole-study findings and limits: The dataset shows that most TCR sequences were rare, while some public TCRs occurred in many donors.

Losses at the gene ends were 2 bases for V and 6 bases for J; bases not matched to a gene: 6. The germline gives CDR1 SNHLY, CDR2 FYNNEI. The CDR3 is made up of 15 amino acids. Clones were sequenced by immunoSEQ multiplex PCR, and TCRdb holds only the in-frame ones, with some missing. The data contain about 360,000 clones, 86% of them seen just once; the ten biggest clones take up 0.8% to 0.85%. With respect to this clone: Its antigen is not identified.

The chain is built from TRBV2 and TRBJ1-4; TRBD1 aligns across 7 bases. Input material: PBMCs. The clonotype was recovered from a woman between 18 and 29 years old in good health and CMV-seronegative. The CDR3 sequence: CASSELSGGDEKLFF. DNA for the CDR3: TGTGCCAGCAGTGAACTTTCAGGGGGTGATGAAAAACTGTTTTTT.